This T cell receptor beta chain was documented in a study of neoadjuvant anti-PD-1 for oral cavity cancer. Study-wide context: Around day 43, patients without progression received a fourth nivolumab dose before surgery.

TCRdb keeps only in-frame clones here, not all; method: immunoSEQ multiplex PCR. Of tens of thousands of clones listed, approximately 82% are singletons. The germline gives CDR1 LGHNA, CDR2 YNFKEQ. This CDR3 has 17 residues. V lost 1 base and J 2 bases, leaving 15 bases between the germline ends. Sequenced material: PBMCs, taken before nivolumab (anti-PD-1) treatment. This receptor was taken from a person aged 40 to 85 with oral cavity squamous cell carcinoma. V is TRBV4-2 and J is TRBJ1-5; D unclear. CDR3 DNA: TGTGCCAGCAGCCAAGCCCGCGGTGGTGGGGGCAATCAGCCCCAGCATTTT. It is translated as CASSQARGGGGNQPQHF.